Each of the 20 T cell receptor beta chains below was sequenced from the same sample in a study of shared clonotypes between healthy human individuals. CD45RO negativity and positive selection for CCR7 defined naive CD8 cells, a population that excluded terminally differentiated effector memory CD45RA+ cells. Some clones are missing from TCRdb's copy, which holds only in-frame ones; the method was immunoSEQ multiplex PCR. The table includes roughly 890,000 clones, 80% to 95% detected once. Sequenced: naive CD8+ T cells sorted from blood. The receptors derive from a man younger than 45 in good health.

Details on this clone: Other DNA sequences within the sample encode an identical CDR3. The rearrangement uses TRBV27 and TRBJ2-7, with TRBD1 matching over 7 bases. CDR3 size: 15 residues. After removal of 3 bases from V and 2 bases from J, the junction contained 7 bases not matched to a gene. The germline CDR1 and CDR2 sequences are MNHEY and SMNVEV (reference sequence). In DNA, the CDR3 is TGTGCCAGCAGTTTTCAGGGGGAGACGCCCTACGAGCAGTACTTC. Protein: CASSFQGETPYEQYF.

The CDR3 DNA follows: TGTGCCAGCAGTTTATCTGGGACAGGGCCGAAGTACGAGCAGTACTTC. Protein sequence: CASSLSGTGPKYEQYF. The genes are TRBV28 and TRBJ2-7, with 9 nucleotides matching TRBD1. V shed 1 base and J 4 bases; nucleotides not matched to a gene: 8. This CDR3 spans 16 amino acids. From germline, CDR1 is MDHEN and CDR2 SYDVKM. Full variable domain (outside the CDR3, taken from reference TRBV28 and TRBJ2-7): DVKVTQSSRYLVKRTGEKVFLECVQDMDHENMFWYRQDPGLGLRLIYFSYDVKMKEKGDIPEGYSVSREKKERFSLILESASTNQTSMYLCASSLSGTGPKYEQYFGPGTRLTVT.

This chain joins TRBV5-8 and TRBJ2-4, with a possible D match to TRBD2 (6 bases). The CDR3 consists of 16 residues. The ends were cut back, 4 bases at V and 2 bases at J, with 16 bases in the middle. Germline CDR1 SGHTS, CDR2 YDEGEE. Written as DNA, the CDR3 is TGTGCCAGCAGCCTTCCGGGACTGGAATCCAAAAACATTCAGTACTTC. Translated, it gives CASSLPGLESKNIQYF.

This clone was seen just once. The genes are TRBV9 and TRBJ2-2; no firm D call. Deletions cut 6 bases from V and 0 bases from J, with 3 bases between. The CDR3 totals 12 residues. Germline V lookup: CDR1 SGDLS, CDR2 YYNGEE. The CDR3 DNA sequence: TGTGCCAGCAACTCGAACACCGGGGAGCTGTTTTTT. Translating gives CASNSNTGELFF.

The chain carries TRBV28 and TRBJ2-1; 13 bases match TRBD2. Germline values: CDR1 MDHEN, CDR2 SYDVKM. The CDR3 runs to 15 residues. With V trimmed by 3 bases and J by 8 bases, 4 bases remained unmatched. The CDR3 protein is CASSFETSGRDEQFF. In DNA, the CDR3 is TGTGCCAGCAGTTTCGAAACTAGCGGGAGGGATGAGCAGTTCTTC.

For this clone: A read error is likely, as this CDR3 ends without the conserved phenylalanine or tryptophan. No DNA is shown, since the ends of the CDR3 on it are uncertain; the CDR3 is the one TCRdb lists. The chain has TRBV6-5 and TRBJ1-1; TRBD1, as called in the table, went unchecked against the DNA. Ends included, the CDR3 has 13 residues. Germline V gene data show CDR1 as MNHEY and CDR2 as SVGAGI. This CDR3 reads CASSYSPMGQEFR.

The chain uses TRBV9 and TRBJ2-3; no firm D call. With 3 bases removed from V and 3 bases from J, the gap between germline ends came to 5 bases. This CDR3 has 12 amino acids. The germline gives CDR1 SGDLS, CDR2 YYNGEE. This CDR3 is CASSGATDTQYF. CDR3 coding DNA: TGTGCCAGCAGCGGAGCAACAGATACGCAGTATTTT.

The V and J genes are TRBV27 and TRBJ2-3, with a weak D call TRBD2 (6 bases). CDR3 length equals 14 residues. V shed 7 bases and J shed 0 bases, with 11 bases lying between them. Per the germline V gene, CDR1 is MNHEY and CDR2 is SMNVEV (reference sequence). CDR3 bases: TGTGCCAGCACCGAAGGAGGGAGCACAGATACGCAGTATTTT. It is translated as CASTEGGSTDTQYF.

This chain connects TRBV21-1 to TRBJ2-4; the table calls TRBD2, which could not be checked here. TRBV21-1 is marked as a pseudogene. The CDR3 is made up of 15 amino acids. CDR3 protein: CASTRDGGRENIQYF. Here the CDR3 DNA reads TGTGCCAGCACCCGGGACGGGGGGCGGGAAAACATTCAGTACTTC.

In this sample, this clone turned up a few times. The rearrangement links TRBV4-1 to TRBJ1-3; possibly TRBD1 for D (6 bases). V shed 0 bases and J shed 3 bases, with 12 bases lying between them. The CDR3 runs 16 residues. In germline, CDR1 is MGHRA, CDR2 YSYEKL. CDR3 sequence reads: CASSQEWGLVGNTIYF. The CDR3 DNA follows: TGCGCCAGCAGCCAAGAATGGGGGCTGGTTGGAAACACCATATATTTT.

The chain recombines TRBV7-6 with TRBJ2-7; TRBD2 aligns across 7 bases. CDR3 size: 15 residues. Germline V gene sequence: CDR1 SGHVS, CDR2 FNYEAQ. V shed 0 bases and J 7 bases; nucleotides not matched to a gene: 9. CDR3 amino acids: CASSLAGGPIEEQYF. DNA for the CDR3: TGTGCCAGCAGCTTAGCGGGAGGGCCTATTGAGGAGCAGTACTTC.

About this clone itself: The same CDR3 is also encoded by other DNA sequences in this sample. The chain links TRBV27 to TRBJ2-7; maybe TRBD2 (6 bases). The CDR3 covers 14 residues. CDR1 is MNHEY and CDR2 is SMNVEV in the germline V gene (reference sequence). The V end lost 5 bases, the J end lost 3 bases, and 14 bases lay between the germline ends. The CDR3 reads CASSLSGRRYEQYF. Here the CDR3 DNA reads TGTGCCAGCAGTCTCTCAGGGAGGCGCTACGAGCAGTACTTC.

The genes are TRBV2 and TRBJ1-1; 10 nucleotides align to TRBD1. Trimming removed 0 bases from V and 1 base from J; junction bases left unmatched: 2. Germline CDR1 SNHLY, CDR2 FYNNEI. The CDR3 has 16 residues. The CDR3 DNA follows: TGTGCCAGCAGTGAAGCACGACAGGGGGCGAACACTGAAGCTTTCTTT. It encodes CASSEARQGANTEAFF.

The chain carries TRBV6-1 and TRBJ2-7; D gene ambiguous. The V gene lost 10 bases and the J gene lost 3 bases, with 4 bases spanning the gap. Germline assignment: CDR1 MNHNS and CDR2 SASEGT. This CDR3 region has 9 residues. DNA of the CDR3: TGTGCCACATTCTACGAGCAGTACTTC. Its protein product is CATFYEQYF.

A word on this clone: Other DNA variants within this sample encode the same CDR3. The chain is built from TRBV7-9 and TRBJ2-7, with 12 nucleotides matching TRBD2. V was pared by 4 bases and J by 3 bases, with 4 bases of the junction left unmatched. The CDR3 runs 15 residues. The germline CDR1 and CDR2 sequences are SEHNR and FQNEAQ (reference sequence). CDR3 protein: CASSSTSGSIYEQYF. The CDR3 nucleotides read TGTGCCAGCAGCTCGACTAGCGGGAGCATCTACGAGCAGTACTTC.

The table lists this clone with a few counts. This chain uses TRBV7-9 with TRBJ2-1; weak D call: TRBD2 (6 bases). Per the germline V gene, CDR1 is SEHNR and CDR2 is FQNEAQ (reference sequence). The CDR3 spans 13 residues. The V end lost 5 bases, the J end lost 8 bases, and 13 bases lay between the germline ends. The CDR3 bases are TGTGCCAGCAGCATCCGGGGGATCGATGAGCAGTTCTTC. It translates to CASSIRGIDEQFF.

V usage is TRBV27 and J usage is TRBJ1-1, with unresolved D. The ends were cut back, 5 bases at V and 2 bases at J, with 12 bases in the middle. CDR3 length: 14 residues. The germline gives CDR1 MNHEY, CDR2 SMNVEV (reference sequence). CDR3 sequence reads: CASSGIRVNTEAFF. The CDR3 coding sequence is TGTGCCAGCAGTGGGATTAGGGTAAACACTGAAGCTTTCTTT.

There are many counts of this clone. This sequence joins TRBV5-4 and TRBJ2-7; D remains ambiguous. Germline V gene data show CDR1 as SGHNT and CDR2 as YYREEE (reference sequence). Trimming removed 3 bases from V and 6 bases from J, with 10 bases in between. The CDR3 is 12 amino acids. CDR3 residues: CASSSEQVEQYF. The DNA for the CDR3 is TGTGCCAGCAGCTCGGAGCAAGTCGAGCAGTACTTC.

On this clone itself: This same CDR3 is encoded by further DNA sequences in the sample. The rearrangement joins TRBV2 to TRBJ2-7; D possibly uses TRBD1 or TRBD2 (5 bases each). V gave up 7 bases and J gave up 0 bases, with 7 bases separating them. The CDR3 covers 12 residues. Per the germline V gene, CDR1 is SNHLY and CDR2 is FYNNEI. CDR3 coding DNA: TGTGCCAGCATTGGGGGCTCCTACGAGCAGTACTTC. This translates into CASIGGSYEQYF.

This CDR3 is CSVLENEQFF. CDR3 bases: TGCAGCGTACTAGAGAATGAGCAGTTCTTC. The chain is built from TRBV29-1 and TRBJ2-1, with D possibly being TRBD2 (5 bases). Trimming left V 6 bases short and J 7 bases short, with 7 bases between. Germline values: CDR1 SQVTM, CDR2 ANQGSEA. The CDR3 has 10 residues.